What follows are 22 T cell receptor beta chains derived from one specimen sequenced in a study of shared T cell receptors in the human thymus. Produced via immunoSEQ multiplex PCR; TCRdb's table is partial and in-frame only. The sample gives over 65,000 clones, about 96% of which show up once; less than 0.04% is in the top ten. The sequencing input was thymocytes. The receptors derive from a human donor.

The V and J genes are TRBV19 and TRBJ2-7, with 7 bases identical to TRBD1. Germline CDR1 and CDR2: LNHDA and SQIVND (reference sequence). The J segment lost 2 bases and the V segment lost 3 bases, leaving 10 bases of the junction unmatched. The CDR3 has 16 residues. In DNA, the CDR3 is TGTGCCAGTAGTATCTACCGGGACAGTGGAGCCTACGAGCAGTACTTC. Translated, it gives CASSIYRDSGAYEQYF.

A single count supports this clone. V is TRBV9 and J is TRBJ2-2; D unresolved. Deletions cut 3 bases from V and 7 bases from J, with 10 bases between. The CDR3 runs to 13 residues. Germline V lookup: CDR1 SGDLS, CDR2 YYNGEE. CDR3 in amino acids: CASSAHRDGELFF. The CDR3, as DNA: TGTGCCAGCAGCGCTCATCGAGACGGGGAGCTGTTTTTT.

V gene TRBV4-3 combines with J gene TRBJ2-1, with 15 bases identical to TRBD2. Germline loops: CDR1 LGHNA, CDR2 YSLEER. Germline trimming cut 3 bases from V and 9 bases from J; bases unmatched to any gene: 9. The CDR3 extends over 17 amino acids. CDR3 loop: CASSHAAGLAGGSEQFF. The DNA of the CDR3 is TGCGCCAGCAGCCACGCGGCAGGACTAGCGGGGGGGTCTGAGCAGTTCTTC.

The chain is built from TRBV5-1 and TRBJ2-3; D perhaps matches TRBD2 (6 bases). Trimming took off 4 bases at V and 1 base at J, with 28 bases between the two ends. Germline CDR1 is SGHRS and CDR2 is YFSETQ. CDR3 length equals 20 residues. The CDR3 bases are TGCGCCAGCAGCCCGAAGATTCCAGGGCGGGGAAGGGGAGGCACAGATACGCAGTATTTT. Protein: CASSPKIPGRGRGGTDTQYF.

The chain couples TRBV4-3 to TRBJ1-1; maybe TRBD1 (5 bases). From germline, CDR1 is LGHNA and CDR2 YSLEER. The V and J ends lost 1 base and 3 bases respectively, with 9 bases between them. The CDR3 loop spans 14 amino acids. The DNA of the CDR3 is TGCGCCAGCAGCCAAGGAGGGACTCACACTGAAGCTTTCTTT. This gives the protein CASSQGGTHTEAFF.

The chain employs TRBV19 and TRBJ2-2, with D perhaps TRBD1 (6 bases). V gave up 5 bases and J gave up 5 bases, with 18 bases separating them. The CDR3 spans 16 residues. Germline V lookup: CDR1 LNHDA, CDR2 SQIVND (reference sequence). The CDR3 DNA sequence: TGTGCCAGTAGTGCGCAGGGGATTATAAGAACCGGGGAGCTGTTTTTT. Translation: CASSAQGIIRTGELFF.

This sequence joins TRBV4-1 and TRBJ1-3, with D perhaps matching TRBD1 (5 bases). Germline V CDR1 and CDR2: MGHRA, YSYEKL. This CDR3 comprises 14 residues. V was clipped by 1 base and J by 8 bases, with 12 bases between them. This CDR3 is CASSQGLQVHTIYF. CDR3 sequence (DNA): TGCGCCAGCAGCCAAGGGCTACAGGTGCACACCATATATTTT.

The chain uses TRBV14 and TRBJ2-1; 9 bases fit TRBD1. The V gene end was trimmed by 5 bases and the J gene end by 8 bases; junction bases not matched to a gene: 13. CDR3 length equals 16 residues. Germline V gives CDR1 SGHDN, CDR2 FVKESK. The CDR3 protein is CASSGPGQGRGDEQFF. The CDR3 DNA reads as TGTGCCAGCAGCGGGCCGGGACAGGGACGAGGTGATGAGCAGTTCTTC.

The chain couples TRBV25-1 to TRBJ1-1; TRBD1 might be the D (5 bases). CDR1 is MGHDK and CDR2 is SYGVNS in the germline V gene. V shed 8 bases and J shed 4 bases, with 26 bases lying between them. The CDR3 is made up of 17 amino acids. CDR3 in DNA: TGTGCCAGCGCGAACCACACAGGCCTTGGGGATCGCACTGAAGCTTTCTTT. Protein sequence: CASANHTGLGDRTEAFF.

The V gene is TRBV18, the J gene TRBJ1-2, with 8 positions matching TRBD1. V shed 3 bases, J shed 13 bases, and the junction held 13 bases outside the gene matches. From germline, CDR1 is KGHSH and CDR2 LQKENI. The CDR3 loop spans 14 amino acids. DNA of the CDR3: TGTGCCAGCTCACCCTGCAGGACAGGGTATCCGTCCACCTTC. This encodes CASSPCRTGYPSTF.

This clone was observed a single time. The CDR3 nucleotides read TGTGCCAGCAGCCGAAGAGGGTTACCGGGACTTGGCTACACCTTC. It specifies CASSRRGLPGLGYTF. V and J are TRBV6-5 and TRBJ1-2; the D gene is possibly TRBD1 (5 bases). Germline loops: CDR1 MNHEY, CDR2 SVGAGI. The germline V and J ends were trimmed by 6 bases and 7 bases, with 21 bases remaining between them. The CDR3 is 15 amino acids.

The CDR3, as DNA: TGTGCCAGCAGCTTAGCAGGGGTCGCCACTAATGAAAAACTGTTTTTT. Its protein product is CASSLAGVATNEKLFF. The chain carries TRBV7-6 and TRBJ1-4, with a possible D match to TRBD1 (5 bases). Trimming pared 0 bases from V and 2 bases from J, leaving 10 bases between. Germline V CDR1 and CDR2: SGHVS, FNYEAQ. The CDR3 covers 16 residues.

The DNA for the CDR3 is TGCGCCAGCAGCCAAGCCGCCGCAAGGGTTGACTATGGCTACACCTTC. Protein product: CASSQAAARVDYGYTF. V and J are TRBV4-1 and TRBJ1-2, with D hard to call. The germline CDR1 and CDR2 sequences are MGHRA and YSYEKL. The CDR3 contains 16 residues. The ends were cut back, 1 base at V and 3 bases at J, with 15 bases in the middle.

This chain joins TRBV6-6 and TRBJ1-5, with D possibly matching TRBD1 (6 bases). Germline V gives CDR1 MNHNY, CDR2 SVGAGI (reference sequence). V gave up 8 bases and J gave up 2 bases, with 7 bases separating them. The length of the CDR3 is 12 residues. The CDR3 loop reads CASRTGNQPQHF. In DNA, the CDR3 is TGTGCCAGCCGGACAGGCAATCAGCCCCAGCATTTT.

The rearrangement links TRBV6-1 to TRBJ1-2; D may be TRBD1 (6 bases). The CDR3 contains 16 residues. V lost 2 bases to trimming and J lost 0 bases, with 13 bases between them. The germline gives CDR1 MNHNS, CDR2 SASEGT. The DNA of the CDR3 is TGTGCCAGCAGTGAAAGTAACAGGGAGACTAACTATGGCTACACCTTC. Translating it yields CASSESNRETNYGYTF.

This chain connects TRBV19 to TRBJ2-1; the match to TRBD2 covers 8 bases. With V trimmed by 9 bases and J by 5 bases, 9 bases remained unmatched. The CDR3 loop spans 14 amino acids. Germline V gene lookup returns CDR1 LNHDA and CDR2 SQIVND (reference sequence). CDR3: CASTLAGPNNEQFF. The CDR3 bases are TGTGCCAGCACTTTAGCGGGGCCAAACAATGAGCAGTTCTTC.

V and J are TRBV18 and TRBJ2-1; 7 bases match TRBD1. The CDR3 runs 19 residues. Looked up from germline, CDR1 is KGHSH and CDR2 is LQKENI. The J segment lost 9 bases and the V segment lost 4 bases, leaving 24 bases of the junction unmatched. CDR3 DNA: TGTGCCAGCTCACTAGGCACTAGACAGGGAATACTACTACATGGTGAGCAGTTCTTC. Translating it yields CASSLGTRQGILLHGEQFF.

The chain combines TRBV27 with TRBJ2-3; 12 bases match TRBD1. The V segment lost 4 bases and the J segment 4 bases; nucleotides outside the gene matches: 9. The CDR3 has 17 amino acids. Germline CDR1 MNHEY, CDR2 SMNVEV (reference sequence). The CDR3 DNA reads as TGTGCCAGCAGTTCTACCTCGGGACAGGGGGCGGCAGATACGCAGTATTTT. This sequence encodes CASSSTSGQGAADTQYF.

The genes are TRBV18 and TRBJ2-2; D not certain. Germline V gene sequence: CDR1 KGHSH, CDR2 LQKENI. The CDR3 spans 14 residues. V lost 3 bases and J lost 8, with 13 bases in between. The CDR3 loop is CASSPILRRGELFF. CDR3 nucleotides: TGTGCCAGCTCACCTATACTCCGGCGAGGGGAGCTGTTTTTT.

This chain joins TRBV6-6 and TRBJ2-3; TRBD2 agrees at 7 bases. The V gene end was trimmed by 2 bases and the J gene end by 0 bases; junction bases not matched to a gene: 2. This CDR3 spans 15 amino acids. CDR1 and CDR2 (germline): MNHNY, SVGAGI (reference sequence). DNA of the CDR3: TGTGCCAGCAGTTACCGGGGACTAAGCACAGATACGCAGTATTTT. Its translation: CASSYRGLSTDTQYF.

The chain is built from TRBV29-1 and TRBJ1-3, with D uncertain. The germline gives CDR1 SQVTM, CDR2 ANQGSEA. V dropped 0 bases and J dropped 0 bases, with 12 bases sitting between them. The CDR3 covers 16 residues. The CDR3 DNA is TGCAGCGTTGAAGATGTAGGAGGGATCTCTGGAAACACCATATATTTT. Its translation: CSVEDVGGISGNTIYF.

The chain recombines TRBV9 with TRBJ1-1, with unresolved D. Trimming left V 4 bases short and J 1 base short, with 14 bases between. The CDR3 runs to 15 residues. CDR1 is SGDLS and CDR2 is YYNGEE in the germline V gene. CDR3 loop: CASSRASEGNTEAFF. CDR3 nucleotide sequence: TGTGCCAGCAGCCGCGCGTCGGAGGGGAACACTGAAGCTTTCTTT.